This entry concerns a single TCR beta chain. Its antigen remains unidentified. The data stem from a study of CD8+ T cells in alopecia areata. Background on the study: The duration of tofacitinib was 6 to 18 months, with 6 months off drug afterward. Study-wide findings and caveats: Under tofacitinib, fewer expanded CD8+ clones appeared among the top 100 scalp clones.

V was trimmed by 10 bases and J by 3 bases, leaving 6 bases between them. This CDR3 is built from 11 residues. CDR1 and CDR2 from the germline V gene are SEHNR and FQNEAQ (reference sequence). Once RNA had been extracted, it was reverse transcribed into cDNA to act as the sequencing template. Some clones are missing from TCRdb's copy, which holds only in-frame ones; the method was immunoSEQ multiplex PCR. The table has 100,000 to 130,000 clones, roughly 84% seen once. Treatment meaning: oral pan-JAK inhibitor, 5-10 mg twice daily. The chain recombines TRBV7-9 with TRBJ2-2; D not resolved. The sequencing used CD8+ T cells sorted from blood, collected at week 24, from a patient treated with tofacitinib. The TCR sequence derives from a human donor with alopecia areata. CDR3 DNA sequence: TGTGCCACGGGTGACACCGGGGAGCTGTTTTTT. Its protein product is CATGDTGELFF.